The clone carrying this T cell receptor beta chain has only a few counts. These data come from a study of human T cells and chemical hapten exposure. Time point indicated: patch test 1, 2 weeks after DPC sensitization. Treatment indicated: therapeutic diphenylcyclopropenone sensitization with weekly scalp DPC. Blood collection took place prior to placing each patch test. Whole blood, unfractionated, served as the material for total RNA extraction. TCRdb redid the calling of the RACE reads with MiXCR, one entry per CDR3 protein. The repertoire holds under 150,000 distinct CDR3 sequences, roughly 12% seen once, with just over 1.4% in the top ten. The V end lost 6 bases, the J end lost 7 bases, and 9 bases lay between the germline ends. Germline values: CDR1 MNHNS, CDR2 SASEGT. The CDR3 totals 12 residues.

The source material was whole blood, sampled in connection with sensitization to the hapten diphenylcyclopropenone (DPC). This TCR came from a woman between 45 and 65 years old with alopecia areata. Some clones in this sample may be carry-over from other donors' samples. The chain uses TRBV6-1 and TRBJ1-4; D may be TRBD1 (5 bases). The CDR3 bases are TGTGCCAGCAGGGGACTGGGTGAAAAACTGTTTTTT. Translating gives CASRGLGEKLFF.